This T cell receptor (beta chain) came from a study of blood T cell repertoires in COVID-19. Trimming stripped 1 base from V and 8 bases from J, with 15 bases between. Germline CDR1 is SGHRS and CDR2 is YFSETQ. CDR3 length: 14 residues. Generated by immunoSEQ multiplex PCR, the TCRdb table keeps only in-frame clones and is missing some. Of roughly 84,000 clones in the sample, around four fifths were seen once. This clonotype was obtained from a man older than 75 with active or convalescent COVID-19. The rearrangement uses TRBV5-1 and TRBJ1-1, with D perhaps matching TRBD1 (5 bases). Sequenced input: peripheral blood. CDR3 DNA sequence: TGCGCCAGCAGCTTGCCCCTGTCGGGGGGGGAAGCTTTCTTT. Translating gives CASSLPLSGGEAFF.